The clone carrying this T cell receptor beta chain was counted at least ten times. Its target is not known. These data originate in a study of read filtering for tumor transcriptome and immune sequencing. On the study more broadly: Revised staging placed eight or nine patients in R-ISS I, roughly 16 in II, six or seven in III. Per sample, TCR-region reads ranged about 4.05 to 10.27 million by IR-seq, roughly 85 to 1273 by RNA-seq. Study observations and caveats: Dropping single-read clonotypes raised IR-seq and RNA-seq shared-clonotype correlation.

Germline V gene lookup returns CDR1 SGHRS and CDR2 YFSETQ. The CDR3 has 11 amino acids. V was clipped by 4 bases and J by 15 bases, with 14 bases between them. The library was built from approximately 400 ng RNA with molecular barcoded adaptors for alpha/delta and beta/gamma chains. TCRdb independently ran MiXCR on the reads; one entry per CDR3 protein. Here the sample spans under 150,000 distinct CDR3 sequences, under 15% being singletons. Sequencing input: a population of CD138-negative cells sorted from bone marrow. The V call is TRBV5-1, the J call TRBJ2-1, with D perhaps matching TRBD2 (5 bases). This TCR came from a donor older than 35 with multiple myeloma. CDR3 DNA: TGCGCCAGCAGCCCTGGCCGGAGGCTGTTCTTC. The encoded protein is CASSPGRRLFF.